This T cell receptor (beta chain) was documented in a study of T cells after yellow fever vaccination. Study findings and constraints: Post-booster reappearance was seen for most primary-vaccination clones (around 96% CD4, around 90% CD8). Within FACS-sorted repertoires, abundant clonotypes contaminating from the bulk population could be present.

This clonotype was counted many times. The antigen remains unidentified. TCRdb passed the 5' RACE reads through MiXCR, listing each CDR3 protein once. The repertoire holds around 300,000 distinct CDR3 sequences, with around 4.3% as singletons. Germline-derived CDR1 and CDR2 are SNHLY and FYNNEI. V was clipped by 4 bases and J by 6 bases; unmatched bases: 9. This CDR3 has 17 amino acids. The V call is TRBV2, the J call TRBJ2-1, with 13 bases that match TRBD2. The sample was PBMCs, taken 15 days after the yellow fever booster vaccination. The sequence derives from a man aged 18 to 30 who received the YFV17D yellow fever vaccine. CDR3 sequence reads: CASSARTSGGGANEQFF. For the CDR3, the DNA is TGTGCCAGCAGTGCCCGGACTAGCGGGGGAGGGGCCAATGAGCAGTTCTTC.